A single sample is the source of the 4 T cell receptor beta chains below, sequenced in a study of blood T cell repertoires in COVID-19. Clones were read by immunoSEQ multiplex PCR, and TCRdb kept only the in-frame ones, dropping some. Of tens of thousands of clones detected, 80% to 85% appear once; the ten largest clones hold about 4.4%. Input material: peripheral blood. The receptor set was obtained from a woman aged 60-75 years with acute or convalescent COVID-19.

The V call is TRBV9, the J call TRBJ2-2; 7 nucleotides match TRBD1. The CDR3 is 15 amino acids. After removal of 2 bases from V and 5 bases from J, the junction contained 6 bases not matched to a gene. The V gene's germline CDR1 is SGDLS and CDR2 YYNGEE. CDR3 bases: TGTGCCAGCAGCGTCCTCGGGACAGCTACCGGGGAGCTGTTTTTT. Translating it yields CASSVLGTATGELFF.

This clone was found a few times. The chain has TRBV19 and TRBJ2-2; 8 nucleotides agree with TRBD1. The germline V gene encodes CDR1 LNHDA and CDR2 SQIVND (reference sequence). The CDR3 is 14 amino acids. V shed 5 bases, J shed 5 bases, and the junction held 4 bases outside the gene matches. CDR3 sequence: CASSQTGETGELFF. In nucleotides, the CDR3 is TGTGCCAGTAGTCAGACAGGGGAAACCGGGGAGCTGTTTTTT.

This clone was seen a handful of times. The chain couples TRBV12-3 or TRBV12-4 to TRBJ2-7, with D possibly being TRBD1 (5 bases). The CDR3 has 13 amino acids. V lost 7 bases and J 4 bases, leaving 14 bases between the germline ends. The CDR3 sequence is CASNPGSSYEQYF. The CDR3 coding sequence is TGTGCCAGCAACCCAGGGTCGTCTTACGAGCAGTACTTC.

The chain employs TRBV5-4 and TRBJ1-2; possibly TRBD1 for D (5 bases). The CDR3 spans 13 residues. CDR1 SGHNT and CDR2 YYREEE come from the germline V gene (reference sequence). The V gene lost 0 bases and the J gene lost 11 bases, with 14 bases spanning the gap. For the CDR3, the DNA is TGTGCCAGCAGCTTGGGGCAGAAGGGGACTTACACCTTC. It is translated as CASSLGQKGTYTF.